This TCR beta chain stems from a study of T cell responses to AZD1222 COVID-19 vaccine. Profiled with immunoSEQ multiplex PCR; TCRdb holds only in-frame clones, not every one. The sample carries about 150,000 clones, roughly nine tenths recorded once. The germline V gene encodes CDR1 MNHEY and CDR2 SVGEGT. The CDR3 spans 14 residues. V lost 5 bases to trimming and J lost 4 bases, with 11 bases between them. The count of this clone is one. The sequencing used peripheral blood, collected on day 0 of MenACWY control vaccination. The sequence came from an adult in good health. The chain couples TRBV6-2 or TRBV6-3 to TRBJ2-2, with D unclear. CDR3 in amino acids: CASSQLVLTGELFF. The DNA for the CDR3 is TGTGCCAGCAGTCAACTGGTCCTCACCGGGGAGCTGTTTTTT.